These 18 T cell receptor beta chains share one sample of origin, sequenced in a study of vaccination and CD4 T cells after COVID-19. The treatment here: roughly 11-day PBMC culture with coronavirus spike peptide pools or control peptides (ViraFEST assay). The unexposed donor's CD4+ T cells were collected before the COVID-19 pandemic (2011-2018). No antigen has been identified for these receptors. Oncomine TCR Beta short-read sequencing was applied to DNA from cultured CD4+ T cells. Once CD4+ T cells had been cultured, genomic DNA was extracted from them. TCRdb fed the PCR reads into MiXCR, producing one record per CDR3 protein. The sample holds 8,000 to 10,000 distinct CDR3 sequences, around 41% seen once. The source material was CD4+ T cells from blood, cultured in vitro. These receptors were obtained from a human donor in good health.

The V call is TRBV6-1, the J call TRBJ1-6; D perhaps matches TRBD1 (6 bases). The CDR3 has 14 amino acids. Looked up from germline, CDR1 is MNHNS and CDR2 is SASEGT. V was clipped by 7 bases and J by 6 bases, with 13 bases between them. As DNA, the CDR3 is TGTGCCAGCATTCCGGCCAGGGGTAATTCACCCCTCCACTTT. This gives the protein CASIPARGNSPLHF.

This rearrangement joins TRBV6-2 or TRBV6-3 to TRBJ2-7, with TRBD2 identical over 10 bases. V lost 2 bases and J lost 2; bases outside the gene matches: 0. This CDR3 is 14 amino acids long. Per germline, CDR1 MNHEY and CDR2 SVGEGT. The CDR3 here is CASSYGTSAYEQYF. The CDR3 nucleotides are TGTGCCAGCAGTTACGGGACTAGCGCCTACGAGCAGTACTTC.

The chain recombines TRBV19 with TRBJ2-7, with 9 nucleotides matching TRBD1. Germline V gives CDR1 LNHDA, CDR2 SQIVND (reference sequence). J lost 6 bases, V lost 6 bases, and 9 bases had no gene match. The CDR3 runs to 14 residues. The CDR3 coding sequence is TGTGCCAGTAGCCCGGGACAGGGCCTCCGCGAGCAGTACTTC. This codes for CASSPGQGLREQYF.

The chain employs TRBV2 and TRBJ1-5; unclear D gene. V was cut by 6 bases and J by 4 bases, with 7 bases left in between. Germline V lookup: CDR1 SNHLY, CDR2 FYNNEI. This CDR3 has 12 residues. The chain's CDR3 is CASRGVNQPQHF. In nucleotides, the CDR3 is TGTGCCAGCAGAGGTGTTAATCAGCCCCAGCATTTT.

This sequence joins TRBV28 and TRBJ1-3, with D uncertain. This CDR3 has 17 amino acids. The germline V gene has CDR1 MDHEN and CDR2 SYDVKM. V lost 2 bases, J lost 0 bases, and 14 bases lay in between. CDR3 nucleotide sequence: TGTGCCAGCAGTTTAGTTGGCAATACAAACTCTGGAAACACCATATATTTT. It specifies CASSLVGNTNSGNTIYF. The full variable domain, with the rest looked up from reference TRBV28 and TRBJ1-3, is DVKVTQSSRYLVKRTGEKVFLECVQDMDHENMFWYRQDPGLGLRLIYFSYDVKMKEKGDIPEGYSVSREKKERFSLILESASTNQTSMYLCASSLVGNTNSGNTIYFGEGSWLTVV.

The CDR3 protein is CASSVGRVSIGGNEQFF. Written as DNA, the CDR3 is TGTGCCAGCAGCGTAGGCAGGGTTAGCATTGGGGGGAATGAGCAGTTCTTC. This chain joins TRBV9 and TRBJ2-1, with D possibly being TRBD2 (6 bases). The V end lost 0 bases, the J end lost 7 bases, and 20 bases lay between the germline ends. The CDR3 contains 17 residues. Germline V gene lookup returns CDR1 SGDLS and CDR2 YYNGEE.

CDR3 sequence (DNA): TGTGCCAGCAGTTCCAGACGGAGGTCAAACTATGGCTACACCTTC. Translating gives CASSSRRRSNYGYTF. The chain employs TRBV12-3 or TRBV12-4 and TRBJ1-2; D is unresolved. Trimming removed 4 bases at V and 2 bases at J, with 14 bases between. CDR3 length: 15 residues.

This clonotype is large in the sample. This sequence joins TRBV28 and TRBJ2-3; weak D call: TRBD2 (5 bases). Trimming pared 10 bases from V and 1 base from J, leaving 15 bases between. This CDR3 is 14 amino acids long. Germline loops: CDR1 MDHEN, CDR2 SYDVKM. CDR3 in amino acids: CATPGNEGTDTQYF. The CDR3 bases are TGTGCCACCCCCGGGAACGAGGGCACAGATACGCAGTATTTT.

The chain employs TRBV19 and TRBJ2-1; D remains unclear. This CDR3 spans 15 amino acids. V dropped 3 bases and J dropped 7 bases, with 16 bases sitting between them. The germline gives CDR1 LNHDA, CDR2 SQIVND (reference sequence). The CDR3 DNA follows: TGTGCCAGTAGTATGACGGGTACACAATTGAATGAGCAGTTCTTC. Its translation is CASSMTGTQLNEQFF.

The rearrangement joins TRBV7-9 to TRBJ2-7, with D uncertain. The germline CDR1 and CDR2 sequences are SEHNR and FQNEAQ (reference sequence). Trimming removed 4 bases from V and 4 bases from J, with 8 bases in between. CDR3 length: 12 residues. DNA for the CDR3: TGTGCCAGCAGCTCCCAGGTGTACGAGCAGTACTTC. As protein: CASSSQVYEQYF.

J is TRBJ2-2 and V is TRBV7-3; a weak D match, TRBD2 (5 bases). Per the germline V gene, CDR1 is SGHTA and CDR2 is FQGTGA. The CDR3 extends over 16 amino acids. Trimming left V 5 bases short and J 5 bases short, with 18 bases between. CDR3 protein: CASSLNVVRATGELFF. The CDR3 nucleotides read TGTGCCAGCAGCCTAAACGTTGTGAGGGCAACCGGGGAGCTGTTTTTT.

V usage is TRBV20-1 and J usage is TRBJ2-5; a weak D match, TRBD1 (5 bases). V shed 0 bases and J shed 10 bases, with 9 bases lying between them. CDR1 is DFQATT, CDR2 SNEGSKA, per germline (reference sequence). The CDR3 spans 11 residues. Here the CDR3 reads CSARDRVDQYF. The DNA for the CDR3 is TGCAGTGCTAGAGACAGGGTCGACCAGTACTTC.

The chain recombines TRBV7-9 with TRBJ1-2; 8 bases line up with TRBD1. Germline CDR1 SEHNR, CDR2 FQNEAQ (reference sequence). The CDR3 length is 14 residues. Trimming took 5 bases from V and 6 from J; bases not matched to a gene: 8. The CDR3 DNA sequence: TGTGCCAGCAGCCGCAGGGGGCGGGCTGATGGCTACACCTTC. Encoded protein: CASSRRGRADGYTF.

A remark on this clonotype: One end of the junction varies from germline; a read error may be responsible. The chain is built from TRBV7-6 and TRBJ2-7, with D possibly TRBD1 on 6 matching bases. Per the germline V gene, CDR1 is SGHVS and CDR2 is FNYEAQ. This CDR3 comprises 18 residues. CDR3 amino acids: CASSPRPWALQGTYEQYF. CDR3 in DNA: TGTGCTAGCAGCCCCCGCCCATGGGCATTACAGGGAACCTACGAGCAGTACTTC.

This clonotype was found a few times. This chain uses TRBV15 with TRBJ2-5, with a tentative D call TRBD2 (5 bases). Trimming cost V 3 bases and J 2 bases, with 13 bases left between them. The CDR3 is made up of 15 amino acids. Germline V gene lookup returns CDR1 LNHNV and CDR2 YYDKDF (reference sequence). The CDR3 sequence: CATSRPGSQQETQYF. The DNA of the CDR3 is TGTGCCACCAGCAGGCCGGGATCCCAACAAGAGACCCAGTACTTC. Full variable domain (outside the CDR3, taken from reference TRBV15 and TRBJ2-5): DAMVIQNPRYQVTQFGKPVTLSCSQTLNHNVMYWYQQKSSQAPKLLFHYYDKDFNNEADTPDNFQSRRPNTSFCFLDIRSPGLGDTAMYLCATSRPGSQQETQYFGPGTRLLVL.

This clonotype appeared a few times. This chain links TRBV27 with TRBJ1-6; 7 bases agree with TRBD1. There are 15 residues in the CDR3. Germline V gene sequence: CDR1 MNHEY, CDR2 SMNVEV (reference sequence). V was pared by 7 bases and J by 0 bases, with 3 bases of the junction left unmatched. CDR3 in amino acids: CASTYRGSYNSPLHF. DNA for the CDR3: TGTGCCAGCACCTACAGGGGCTCCTATAATTCACCCCTCCACTTT.

This clonotype was found once. V gene TRBV5-1 combines with J gene TRBJ1-5; D gene ambiguous. In germline, CDR1 is SGHRS, CDR2 YFSETQ. The CDR3 runs 13 residues. The germline V and J ends were trimmed by 4 bases and 0 bases, with 5 bases remaining between them. CDR3 in amino acids: CASSGDSNQPQHF. CDR3 bases: TGCGCCAGCAGCGGGGATAGCAATCAGCCCCAGCATTTT.

This clonotype was found a few times. The chain carries TRBV7-2 and TRBJ2-7; TRBD2 matches 12 bases. The trim removed 2 bases at V and 3 bases at J, leaving 5 bases unmatched. Per germline, CDR1 SGHTA and CDR2 FQGNSA. The CDR3 covers 16 residues. CDR3 nucleotides: TGTGCCAGCAGCTTATTGACTAGCGGGAGATACTACGAGCAGTACTTC. It encodes CASSLLTSGRYYEQYF. The full variable domain, its missing parts supplied by reference TRBV7-2 and TRBJ2-7, is GAGVSQSPSNKVTEKGKDVELRCDPISGHTALYWYRQSLGQGLEFLIYFQGNSAPDKSGLPSDRFSAERTGGSVSTLTIQRTQQEDSAVYLCASSLLTSGRYYEQYFGPGTRLTVT.